The 21 T cell receptor beta chains below come from one sample, sequenced in a study of T cells in localized non-small cell lung cancer. Sequencing was performed with immunoSEQ multiplex PCR; in TCRdb, only in-frame clones are kept and a portion is missing. The table has under 8,000 clones, approximately 94% seen once. Sequenced material: peripheral blood, taken before any cancer treatment. The source of these receptors is a woman aged 35-75 years with stage I lung adenocarcinoma.

CDR3 sequence: CASSPFGSGGTYNEQFF. The CDR3 DNA follows: TGTGCCAGCTCACCATTCGGCAGCGGGGGGACATACAATGAGCAGTTCTTC. The chain links TRBV18 to TRBJ2-1; TRBD2 matches at 9 bases. The CDR3 spans 17 residues. The ends lost 2 bases at V and 4 bases at J; junction bases unmatched: 9. The germline gives CDR1 KGHSH, CDR2 LQKENI.

The chain couples TRBV13 to TRBJ1-1, with D perhaps matching TRBD1 (6 bases). V was cut by 5 bases and J by 4 bases, with 17 bases left in between. The CDR3 extends over 15 amino acids. Germline V gene data show CDR1 as PRHDT and CDR2 as FYEKMQ (reference sequence). The CDR3 loop reads CASSRNWGAGTEAFF. In DNA form, the CDR3 reads TGTGCCAGCAGCCGAAATTGGGGGGCCGGCACTGAAGCTTTCTTT.

The V call is TRBV7-2, the J call TRBJ2-5; TRBD2 matches 7 bases. There are 15 residues in the CDR3. Trimming at V came to 5 bases and at J to 5 bases, leaving 11 bases not matched to a gene. Per germline, CDR1 SGHTA and CDR2 FQGNSA. In nucleotides, the CDR3 is TGTGCCAGCAGCCTGCGCGGGGGACCCGGGGAGACCCAGTACTTC. Protein product: CASSLRGGPGETQYF.

This clone is a singleton in its sample. The J gene is TRBJ1-2, the V gene TRBV6-1, with D tentatively TRBD1 (6 bases). V dropped 3 bases and J dropped 4 bases, with 15 bases sitting between them. The germline CDR1 and CDR2 sequences are MNHNS and SASEGT. The CDR3 runs 15 residues. CDR3 sequence (DNA): TGTGCCAGCAGTGATGTCGGACAGAACCTCTATGGCTACACCTTC. Translation: CASSDVGQNLYGYTF.

The chain is built from TRBV2 and TRBJ2-5; 8 nucleotides align to TRBD2. Germline V gives CDR1 SNHLY, CDR2 FYNNEI. The V segment lost 5 bases and the J segment 4 bases; nucleotides outside the gene matches: 9. The CDR3 is 15 residues long. CDR3 DNA: TGTGCCAGCAGTTTCGACGCGGGAGGTTTAGAGACCCAGTACTTC. It encodes CASSFDAGGLETQYF.

V and J are TRBV5-4 and TRBJ2-5, with 7 bases aligning to TRBD1. Germline V gives CDR1 SGHNT, CDR2 YYREEE (reference sequence). Losses at the gene ends were 3 bases for V and 5 bases for J; bases not matched to a gene: 7. This CDR3 contains 14 residues. CDR3 amino acids: CASSSRQGRETQYF. The CDR3 DNA reads as TGTGCCAGCAGCTCCCGACAGGGCCGGGAGACCCAGTACTTC.

The gene calls are TRBV6-6 and TRBJ2-7; 9 bases fit TRBD2. V trimming: 4 bases; J trimming: 5 bases; junction bases outside the gene matches: 6. Per germline, CDR1 MNHNY and CDR2 SVGAGI (reference sequence). This CDR3 is 14 amino acids long. The CDR3 bases are TGTGCCAGCAGTTTCCGGGTAGCGGGAGACGAGCAGTACTTC. Translated, it gives CASSFRVAGDEQYF.

The chain joins TRBV5-4 to TRBJ2-3; D perhaps matches TRBD1 (6 bases). Germline V gene sequence: CDR1 SGHNT, CDR2 YYREEE (reference sequence). Deletions cut 4 bases from V and 2 bases from J, with 14 bases between. The CDR3 has 15 residues. The chain's CDR3 is CASSLTGSYTDTQYF. In DNA, the CDR3 is TGTGCCAGCAGCCTCACAGGGAGCTACACAGATACGCAGTATTTT.

V usage is TRBV27 and J usage is TRBJ2-7; D remains unclear. CDR1 MNHEY and CDR2 SMNVEV come from the germline V gene (reference sequence). Trimming stripped 7 bases from V and 0 bases from J, with 10 bases between. CDR3 length equals 13 residues. CDR3 nucleotide sequence: TGTGCCAGCACCGTTACCCCCTCCTACGAGCAGTACTTC. As protein: CASTVTPSYEQYF.

This chain uses TRBV4-2 with TRBJ2-7; 9 nucleotides align to TRBD2. J was trimmed by 3 bases and V by 0 bases; bases with no gene match: 6. The germline V gene encodes CDR1 LGHNA and CDR2 YNFKEQ. This CDR3 comprises 16 residues. The CDR3 coding sequence is TGTGCCAGCAGCCAAGATCTGGCTAGCGGGATCTACGAGCAGTACTTC. Amino acids: CASSQDLASGIYEQYF.

The chain's CDR3 is CASSLGLAAYEQYF. In DNA, the CDR3 is TGTGCCAGCAGCTTAGGACTAGCGGCCTACGAGCAGTACTTC. The rearrangement uses TRBV7-8 and TRBJ2-7, with 9 bases identical to TRBD2. V gave up 1 base and J gave up 2 bases; unmatched junction bases: 0. The CDR3 has 14 residues. Germline-derived CDR1 and CDR2 are SGHVS and FQNEAQ.

This clone was detected only once. The chain couples TRBV11-2 to TRBJ2-3; 8 positions agree with TRBD2. Unmatched junction bases numbered 5, after V lost 3 bases and J lost 3 bases. Germline V lookup: CDR1 SGHAT, CDR2 FQNNGV. There are 15 residues in the CDR3. The CDR3 nucleotides are TGTGCCAGCAGCTTGAGAAGCGGGGGTACAGATACGCAGTATTTT. As protein: CASSLRSGGTDTQYF.

The chain has TRBV5-1 and TRBJ1-4; D is undetermined. From germline, CDR1 is SGHRS and CDR2 YFSETQ. Trimming removed 6 bases from V and 5 bases from J, with 14 bases in between. The CDR3 has 14 residues. CDR3 protein: CASTPMLGNEKLFF. Here the CDR3 DNA reads TGCGCCAGCACCCCAATGTTAGGGAATGAAAAACTGTTTTTT.

This chain joins TRBV7-8 and TRBJ1-1; D is ambiguous. Germline V CDR1 and CDR2: SGHVS, FQNEAQ. Trimming cost V 0 bases and J 2 bases, with 7 bases left between them. The CDR3 spans 14 residues. The CDR3 region is CASSLAGHNTEAFF. As DNA, the CDR3 is TGTGCCAGCAGCTTAGCCGGCCACAACACTGAAGCTTTCTTT.

The chain links TRBV12-5 to TRBJ2-1; the match to TRBD2 covers 8 bases. The CDR3 has 16 amino acids. Losses at the gene ends were 0 bases for V and 5 bases for J; bases not matched to a gene: 6. The germline CDR1 and CDR2 sequences are LGHNT and FRNRAP. The CDR3 DNA reads TGTGCTAGTGGTTTGGTATTAGCGGGAAGAAACAATGAGCAGTTCTTC. This sequence encodes CASGLVLAGRNNEQFF.

V and J are TRBV28 and TRBJ2-1, with 8 bases that match TRBD2. J gave up 7 bases and V 6 bases, and 11 bases lay outside the gene matches. This CDR3 comprises 15 residues. The V gene's germline CDR1 is MDHEN and CDR2 SYDVKM. CDR3 sequence (DNA): TGTGCCAGCAGCTCCGGGGGGGCCGCCTCGAATGAGCAGTTCTTC. Residues: CASSSGGAASNEQFF. Supplemented by reference TRBV28 and TRBJ2-1, the full variable domain reads DVKVTQSSRYLVKRTGEKVFLECVQDMDHENMFWYRQDPGLGLRLIYFSYDVKMKEKGDIPEGYSVSREKKERFSLILESASTNQTSMYLCASSSGGAASNEQFFGPGTRLTVL.

The V and J genes are TRBV19 and TRBJ1-2; 10 nucleotides agree with TRBD1. The germline gives CDR1 LNHDA, CDR2 SQIVND (reference sequence). The length of the CDR3 is 18 residues. V was pared by 7 bases and J by 7 bases, with 21 bases of the junction left unmatched. CDR3 in amino acids: CASKLDGDRGGFYGGYTF. CDR3 bases: TGTGCCAGTAAACTTGATGGGGACAGGGGAGGTTTTTATGGTGGCTACACCTTC.

J is TRBJ1-5 and V is TRBV9; possibly TRBD1 for D (5 bases). This CDR3 contains 17 residues. The germline V gene has CDR1 SGDLS and CDR2 YYNGEE. Trimming stripped 0 bases from V and 5 bases from J, with 18 bases between. CDR3 in amino acids: CASSVEMGPLAHQPQHF. Written as DNA, the CDR3 is TGTGCCAGCAGCGTAGAAATGGGACCTTTAGCACATCAGCCCCAGCATTTT.

The genes are TRBV5-6 and TRBJ2-5; D may be TRBD2 (6 bases). Germline CDR1 and CDR2: SGHDT and YYEEEE. CDR3 length equals 14 residues. The germline V and J ends were trimmed by 0 bases and 5 bases, with 11 bases remaining between them. CDR3 residues: CASSLVTREETQYF. The CDR3 DNA reads TGTGCCAGCAGCTTGGTGACTAGGGAGGAGACCCAGTACTTC.

This chain links TRBV15 with TRBJ2-3; 7 positions match TRBD2. CDR3 length: 14 residues. Per germline, CDR1 LNHNV and CDR2 YYDKDF (reference sequence). With 3 bases clipped from V and 4 bases from J, the junction kept 4 bases outside the gene matches. This CDR3 is CATSSETSSDTQYF. As DNA, the CDR3 is TGTGCCACCAGCAGTGAGACTAGCTCAGATACGCAGTATTTT. Drawing the rest from reference TRBV15 and TRBJ2-3, the complete variable domain is DAMVIQNPRYQVTQFGKPVTLSCSQTLNHNVMYWYQQKSSQAPKLLFHYYDKDFNNEADTPDNFQSRRPNTSFCFLDIRSPGLGDTAMYLCATSSETSSDTQYFGPGTRLTVL.

The chain is built from TRBV19 and TRBJ1-1; tentative D call: TRBD1 (6 bases). The length of the CDR3 is 13 residues. V lost 3 bases to trimming and J lost 8 bases, with 13 bases between them. The germline CDR1 and CDR2 sequences are LNHDA and SQIVND (reference sequence). The DNA for the CDR3 is TGTGCCAGTAGTATCAACAGGGACGGGGAAGCTTTCTTT. It is translated as CASSINRDGEAFF.